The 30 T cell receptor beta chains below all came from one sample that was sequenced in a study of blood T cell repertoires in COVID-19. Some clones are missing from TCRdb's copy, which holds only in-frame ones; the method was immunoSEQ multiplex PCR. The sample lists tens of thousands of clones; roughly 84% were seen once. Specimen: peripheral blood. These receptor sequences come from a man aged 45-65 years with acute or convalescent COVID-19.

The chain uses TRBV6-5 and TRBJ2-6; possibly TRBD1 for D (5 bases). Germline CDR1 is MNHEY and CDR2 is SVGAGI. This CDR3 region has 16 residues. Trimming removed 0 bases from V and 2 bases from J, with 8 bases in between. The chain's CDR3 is CASSYSEGAGANVLTF. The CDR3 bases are TGTGCCAGCAGTTACTCAGAAGGGGCTGGGGCCAACGTCCTGACTTTC.

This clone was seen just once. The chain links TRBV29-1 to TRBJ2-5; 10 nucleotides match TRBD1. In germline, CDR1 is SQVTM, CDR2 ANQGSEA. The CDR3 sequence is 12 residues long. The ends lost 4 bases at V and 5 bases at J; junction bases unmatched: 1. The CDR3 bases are TGCAGCGTTGGACAGGGGGCTGAGACCCAGTACTTC. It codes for CSVGQGAETQYF.

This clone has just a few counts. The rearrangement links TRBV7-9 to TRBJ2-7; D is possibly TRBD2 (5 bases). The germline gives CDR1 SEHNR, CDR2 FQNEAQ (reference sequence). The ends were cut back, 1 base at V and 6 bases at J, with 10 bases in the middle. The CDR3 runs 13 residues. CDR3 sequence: CASSLVLEGEQYF. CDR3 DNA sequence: TGTGCCAGCAGCTTAGTACTAGAGGGCGAGCAGTACTTC.

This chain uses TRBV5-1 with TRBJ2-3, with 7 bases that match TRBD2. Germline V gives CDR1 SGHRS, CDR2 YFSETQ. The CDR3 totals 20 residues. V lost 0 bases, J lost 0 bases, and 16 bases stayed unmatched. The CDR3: CASSLGYGAGDLSSTDTQYF. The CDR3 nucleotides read TGCGCCAGCAGCTTGGGGTACGGTGCGGGGGACCTATCTAGCACAGATACGCAGTATTTT.

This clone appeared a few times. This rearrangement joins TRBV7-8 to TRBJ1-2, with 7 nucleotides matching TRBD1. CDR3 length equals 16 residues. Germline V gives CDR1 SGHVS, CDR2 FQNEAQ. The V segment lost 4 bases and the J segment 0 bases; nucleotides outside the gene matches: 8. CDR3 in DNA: TGTGCCAGCAGCTCCGCAGGGGGAGTAGCTAACTATGGCTACACCTTC. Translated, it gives CASSSAGGVANYGYTF. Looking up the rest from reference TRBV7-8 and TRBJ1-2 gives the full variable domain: GAGVSQSPRYKVAKRGQDVALRCDPISGHVSLFWYQQALGQGPEFLTYFQNEAQLDKSGLPSDRFFAERPEGSVSTLKIQRTQQEDSAVYLCASSSAGGVANYGYTFGSGTRLTVV.

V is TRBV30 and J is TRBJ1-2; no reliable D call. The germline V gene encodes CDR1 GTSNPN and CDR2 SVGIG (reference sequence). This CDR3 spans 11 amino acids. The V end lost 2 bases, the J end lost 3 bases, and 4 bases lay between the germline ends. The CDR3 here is CAWSFYYGYTF. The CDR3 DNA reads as TGTGCCTGGAGTTTCTACTATGGCTACACCTTC.

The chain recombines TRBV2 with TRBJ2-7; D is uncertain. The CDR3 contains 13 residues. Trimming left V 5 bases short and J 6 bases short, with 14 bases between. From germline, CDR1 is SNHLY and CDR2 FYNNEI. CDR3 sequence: CASSRTLFGEQYF. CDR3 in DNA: TGTGCCAGCAGTCGAACACTATTCGGCGAGCAGTACTTC.

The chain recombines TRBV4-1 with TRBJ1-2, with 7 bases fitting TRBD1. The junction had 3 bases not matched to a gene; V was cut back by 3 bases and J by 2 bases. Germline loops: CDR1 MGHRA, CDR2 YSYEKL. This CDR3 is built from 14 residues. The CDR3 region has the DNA TGCGCCAGCAGCCAGGGGACAGCCAACTATGGCTACACCTTC. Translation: CASSQGTANYGYTF.

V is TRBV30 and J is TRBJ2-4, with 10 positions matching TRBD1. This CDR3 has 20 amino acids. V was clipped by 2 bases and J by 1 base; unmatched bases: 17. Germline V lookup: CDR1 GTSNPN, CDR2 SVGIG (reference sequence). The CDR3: CAWSRNGTGAQDGAKNIQYF. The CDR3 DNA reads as TGTGCCTGGAGTAGGAACGGGACAGGGGCCCAGGACGGGGCCAAAAACATTCAGTACTTC.

DNA of the CDR3: TGCGCCAGCAGTGAGGACTACACTACGGGACAGGGATACAATGAGCAGTTCTTC. It translates to CASSEDYTTGQGYNEQFF. This chain joins TRBV10-2 and TRBJ2-1; TRBD1 aligns across 9 bases. CDR3 length equals 18 residues. The ends lost 2 bases at V and 4 bases at J; junction bases unmatched: 12. Germline lookup yields CDR1 WSHSY and CDR2 SAAADI.

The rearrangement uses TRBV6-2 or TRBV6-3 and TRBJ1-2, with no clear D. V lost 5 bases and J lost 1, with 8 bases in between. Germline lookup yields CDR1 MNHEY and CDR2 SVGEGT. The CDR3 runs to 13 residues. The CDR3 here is CASSSRDNYGYTF. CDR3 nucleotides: TGTGCCAGCAGTAGCCGTGATAACTATGGCTACACCTTC.

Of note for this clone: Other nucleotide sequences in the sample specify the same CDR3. In nucleotides, the CDR3 is TGCGCCAGCAGCCCGGGACAGGCTAACTATGGCTACACCTTC. Translation gives CASSPGQANYGYTF. The chain has TRBV5-1 and TRBJ1-2, with 8 bases aligning to TRBD1. V gave up 4 bases and J gave up 0 bases; unmatched junction bases: 2. Per germline, CDR1 SGHRS and CDR2 YFSETQ. This CDR3 has 14 residues.

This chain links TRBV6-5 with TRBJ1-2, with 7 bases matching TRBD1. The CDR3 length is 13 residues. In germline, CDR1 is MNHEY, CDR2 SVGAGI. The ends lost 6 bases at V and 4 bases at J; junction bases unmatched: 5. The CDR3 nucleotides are TGTGCCAGCAGGAGGGACAGCAGCTATGGCTACACCTTC. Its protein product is CASRRDSSYGYTF.

CDR3 amino acids: CASSVPGLTYGYTF. The CDR3, as DNA: TGTGCCAGTAGTGTGCCGGGACTGACCTATGGCTACACCTTC. The V and J genes are TRBV19 and TRBJ1-2; tentatively, D is TRBD1 (5 bases). Per germline, CDR1 LNHDA and CDR2 SQIVND (reference sequence). The CDR3 has 14 residues. The ends were cut back, 5 bases at V and 4 bases at J, with 14 bases in the middle. Filled out from reference TRBV19 and TRBJ1-2, the complete variable domain reads DGGITQSPKYLFRKEGQNVTLSCEQNLNHDAMYWYRQDPGQGLRLIYYSQIVNDFQKGDIAEGYSVSREKKESFPLTVTSAQKNPTAFYLCASSVPGLTYGYTFGSGTRLTVV.

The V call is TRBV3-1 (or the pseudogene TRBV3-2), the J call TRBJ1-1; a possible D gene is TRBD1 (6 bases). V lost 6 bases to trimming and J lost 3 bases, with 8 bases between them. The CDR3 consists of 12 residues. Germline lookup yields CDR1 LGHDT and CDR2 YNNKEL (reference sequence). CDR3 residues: CASSPGDTEAFF. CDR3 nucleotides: TGTGCCAGCAGTCCAGGGGACACTGAAGCTTTCTTT.

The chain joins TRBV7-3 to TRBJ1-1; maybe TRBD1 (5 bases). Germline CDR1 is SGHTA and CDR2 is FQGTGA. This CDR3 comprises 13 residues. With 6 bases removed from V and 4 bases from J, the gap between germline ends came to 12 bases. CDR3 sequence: CASRLTGATEAFF. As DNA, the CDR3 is TGTGCCAGCAGGCTAACAGGAGCCACTGAAGCTTTCTTT.

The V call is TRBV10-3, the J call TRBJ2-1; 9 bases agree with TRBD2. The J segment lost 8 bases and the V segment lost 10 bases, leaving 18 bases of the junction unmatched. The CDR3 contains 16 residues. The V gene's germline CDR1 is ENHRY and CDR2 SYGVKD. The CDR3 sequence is CATLTGTSIHGDEQFF. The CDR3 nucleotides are TGTGCCACCCTGACCGGGACTAGCATACACGGGGATGAGCAGTTCTTC.

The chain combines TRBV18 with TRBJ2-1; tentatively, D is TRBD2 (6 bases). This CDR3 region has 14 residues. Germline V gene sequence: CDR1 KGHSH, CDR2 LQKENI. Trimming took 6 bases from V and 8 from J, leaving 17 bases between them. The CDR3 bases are TGTGCCAGCTCTCTTGTAGGAGGGGCGGATGAGCAGTTCTTC. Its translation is CASSLVGGADEQFF.

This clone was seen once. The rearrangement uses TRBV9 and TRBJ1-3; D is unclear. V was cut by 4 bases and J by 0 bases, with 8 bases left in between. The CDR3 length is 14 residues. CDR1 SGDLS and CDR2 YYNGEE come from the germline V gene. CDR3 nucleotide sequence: TGTGCCAGCAGCCCCCGGGACTCTGGAAACACCATATATTTT. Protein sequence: CASSPRDSGNTIYF.

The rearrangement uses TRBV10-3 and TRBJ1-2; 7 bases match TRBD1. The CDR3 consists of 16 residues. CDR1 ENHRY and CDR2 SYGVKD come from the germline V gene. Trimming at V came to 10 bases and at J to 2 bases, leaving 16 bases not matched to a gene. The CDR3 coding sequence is TGTGCCACGAGGCGGGACAGTTCCACCTCCAACTATGGCTACACCTTC. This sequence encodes CATRRDSSTSNYGYTF.

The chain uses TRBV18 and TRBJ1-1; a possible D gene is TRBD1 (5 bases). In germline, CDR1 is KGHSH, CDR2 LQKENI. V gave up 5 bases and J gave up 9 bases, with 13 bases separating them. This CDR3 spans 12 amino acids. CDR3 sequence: CASSSPGEKAFF. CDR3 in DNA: TGTGCCAGCTCATCTCCGGGGGAGAAAGCTTTCTTT.

The CDR3 region has the DNA TGTGCCAGCAGCCCGCGTATGACAACCTTGGGCGAGCAGTACTTC. It specifies CASSPRMTTLGEQYF. The rearrangement uses TRBV28 and TRBJ2-7; D uncertain. The V end was cut by 6 bases, the J end by 6 bases, with 21 bases between. The CDR3 runs to 15 residues. Looked up from germline, CDR1 is MDHEN and CDR2 is SYDVKM.

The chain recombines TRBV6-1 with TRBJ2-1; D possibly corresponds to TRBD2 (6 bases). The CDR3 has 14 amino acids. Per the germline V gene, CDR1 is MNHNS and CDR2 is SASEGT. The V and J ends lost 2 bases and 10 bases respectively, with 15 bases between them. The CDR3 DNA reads TGTGCCAGCAGTGAATTTTACAGGCGGGGCGAGCAGTTCTTC. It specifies CASSEFYRRGEQFF.

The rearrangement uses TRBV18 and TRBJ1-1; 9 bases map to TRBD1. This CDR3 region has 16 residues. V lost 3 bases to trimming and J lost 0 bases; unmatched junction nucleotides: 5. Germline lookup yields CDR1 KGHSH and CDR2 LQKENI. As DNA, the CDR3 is TGTGCCAGCTCACCTGGGACAGGGAGCATGAACACTGAAGCTTTCTTT. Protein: CASSPGTGSMNTEAFF.

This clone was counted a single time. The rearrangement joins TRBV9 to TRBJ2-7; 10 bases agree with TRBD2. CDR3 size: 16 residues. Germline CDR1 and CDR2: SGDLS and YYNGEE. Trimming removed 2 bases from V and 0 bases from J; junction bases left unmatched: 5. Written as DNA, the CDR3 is TGTGCCAGCAGCGTTAGACTAGCGGGTTACTCCTACGAGCAGTACTTC. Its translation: CASSVRLAGYSYEQYF.

The CDR3 is CSASRGSYTEAFF. The CDR3 DNA reads as TGCAGTGCTAGTAGGGGTTCGTACACTGAAGCTTTCTTT. V usage is TRBV20-1 and J usage is TRBJ1-1; possible D gene TRBD1, 5 bases. Germline CDR1 reads DFQATT; CDR2 reads SNEGSKA (reference sequence). V lost 3 bases to trimming and J lost 3 bases, with 11 bases between them. The CDR3 extends over 13 amino acids.

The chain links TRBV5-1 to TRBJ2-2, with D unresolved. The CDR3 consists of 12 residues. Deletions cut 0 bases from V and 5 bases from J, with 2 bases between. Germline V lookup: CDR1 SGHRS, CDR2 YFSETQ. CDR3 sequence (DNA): TGCGCCAGCAGCTTGGCGACCGGGGAGCTGTTTTTT. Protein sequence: CASSLATGELFF.

The CDR3 is CASRVWASTTEAFF. The CDR3 DNA is TGTGCCAGCAGAGTATGGGCCTCCACCACTGAAGCTTTCTTT. The chain employs TRBV13 and TRBJ1-1; D gene ambiguous. This CDR3 has 14 amino acids. V was trimmed by 6 bases and J by 4 bases, leaving 15 bases between them. CDR1 and CDR2 from the germline V gene are PRHDT and FYEKMQ (reference sequence).

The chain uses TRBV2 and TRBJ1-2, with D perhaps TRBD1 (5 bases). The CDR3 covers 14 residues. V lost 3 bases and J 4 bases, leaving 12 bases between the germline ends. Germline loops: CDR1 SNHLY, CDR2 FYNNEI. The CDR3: CASSDLGLGYGYTF. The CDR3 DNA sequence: TGTGCCAGCAGTGACTTGGGACTCGGCTATGGCTACACCTTC.

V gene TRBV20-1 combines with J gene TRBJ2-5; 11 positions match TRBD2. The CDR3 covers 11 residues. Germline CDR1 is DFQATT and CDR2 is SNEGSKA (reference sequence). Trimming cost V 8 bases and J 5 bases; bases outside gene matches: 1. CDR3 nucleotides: TGCAGTCGGACTAGCGGGGAGACCCAGTACTTC. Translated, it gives CSRTSGETQYF.